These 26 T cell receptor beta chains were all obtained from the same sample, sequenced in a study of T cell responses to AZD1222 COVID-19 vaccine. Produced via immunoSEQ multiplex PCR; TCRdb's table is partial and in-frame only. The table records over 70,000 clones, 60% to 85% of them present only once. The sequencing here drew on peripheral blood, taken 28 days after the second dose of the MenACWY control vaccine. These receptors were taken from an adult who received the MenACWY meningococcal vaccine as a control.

DNA of the CDR3: TGCGCCAGCAGCTTGGGGCGGGACGGTGAGCAGTTCTTC. This codes for CASSLGRDGEQFF. V gene TRBV5-1 combines with J gene TRBJ2-1, with a possible D match to TRBD2 (6 bases). V lost 0 bases to trimming and J lost 9 bases, with 10 bases between them. The V gene's germline CDR1 is SGHRS and CDR2 YFSETQ. The CDR3 consists of 13 residues.

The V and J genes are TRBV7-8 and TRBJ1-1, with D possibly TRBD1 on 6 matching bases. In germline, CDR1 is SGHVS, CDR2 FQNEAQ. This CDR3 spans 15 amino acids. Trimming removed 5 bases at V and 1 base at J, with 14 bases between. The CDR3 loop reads CASSPTRGENTEAFF. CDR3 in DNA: TGTGCCAGCAGCCCCACCAGGGGTGAGAACACTGAAGCTTTCTTT.

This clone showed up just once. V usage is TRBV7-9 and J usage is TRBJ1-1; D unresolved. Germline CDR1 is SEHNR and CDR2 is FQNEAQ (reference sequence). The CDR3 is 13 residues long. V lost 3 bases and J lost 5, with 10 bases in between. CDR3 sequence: CASSFPTGTEAFF. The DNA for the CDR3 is TGTGCCAGCAGCTTTCCGACGGGAACTGAAGCTTTCTTT. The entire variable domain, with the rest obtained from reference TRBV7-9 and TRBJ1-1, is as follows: DTGVSQNPRHKITKRGQNVTFRCDPISEHNRLYWYRQTLGQGPEFLTYFQNEAQLEKSRLLSDRFSAERPKGSFSTLEIQRTEQGDSAMYLCASSFPTGTEAFFGQGTRLTVV.

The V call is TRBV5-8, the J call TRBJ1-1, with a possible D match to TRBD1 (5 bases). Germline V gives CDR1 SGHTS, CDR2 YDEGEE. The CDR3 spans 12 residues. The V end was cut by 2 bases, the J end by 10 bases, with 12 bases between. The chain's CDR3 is CASSFAGLSAFF. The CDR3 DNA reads TGTGCCAGCAGCTTCGCAGGGTTATCAGCTTTCTTT. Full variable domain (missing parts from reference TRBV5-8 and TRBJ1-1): EAGVTQSPTHLIKTRGQQATLRCSPISGHTSVYWYQQALGLGLQFLLWYDEGEERNRGNFPPRFSGRQFPNYSSELNVNALELEDSALYLCASSFAGLSAFFGQGTRLTVV.

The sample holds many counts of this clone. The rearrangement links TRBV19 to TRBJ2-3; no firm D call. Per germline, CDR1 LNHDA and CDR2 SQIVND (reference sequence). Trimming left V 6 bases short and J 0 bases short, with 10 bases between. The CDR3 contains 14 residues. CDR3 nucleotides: TGTGCCAGTAGAGCAGATTCTAGCACAGATACGCAGTATTTT. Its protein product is CASRADSSTDTQYF.

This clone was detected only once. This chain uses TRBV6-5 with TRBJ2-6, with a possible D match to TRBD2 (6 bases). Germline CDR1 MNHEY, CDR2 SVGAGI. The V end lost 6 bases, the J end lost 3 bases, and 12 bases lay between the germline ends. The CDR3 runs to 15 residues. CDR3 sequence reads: CASRAGSIGANVLTF. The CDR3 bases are TGTGCCAGCAGGGCGGGGAGTATTGGGGCCAACGTCCTGACTTTC.

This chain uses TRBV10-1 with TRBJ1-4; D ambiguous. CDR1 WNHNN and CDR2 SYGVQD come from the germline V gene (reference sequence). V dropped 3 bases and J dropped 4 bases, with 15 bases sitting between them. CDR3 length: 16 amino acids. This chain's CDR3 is CASSEGLRRGNEKLFF. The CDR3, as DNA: TGCGCCAGCAGTGAAGGGCTGCGCCGGGGTAATGAAAAACTGTTTTTT.

The CDR3 bases are TGTGCCAGCAGCCCCAACAGGGTACAGGGTGAAGCTTTCTTT. It encodes CASSPNRVQGEAFF. This rearrangement joins TRBV14 to TRBJ1-1, with a tentative D call TRBD1 (6 bases). V lost 4 bases and J 7 bases, leaving 16 bases between the germline ends. The CDR3 has 14 amino acids. CDR1 and CDR2 (germline): SGHDN, FVKESK.

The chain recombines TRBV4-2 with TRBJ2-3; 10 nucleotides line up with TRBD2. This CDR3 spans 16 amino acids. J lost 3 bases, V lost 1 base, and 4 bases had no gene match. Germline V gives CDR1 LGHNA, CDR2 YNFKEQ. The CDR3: CASSQVRAGGTDTQYF. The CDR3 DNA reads TGTGCCAGCAGCCAAGTAAGAGCGGGAGGGACAGATACGCAGTATTTT.

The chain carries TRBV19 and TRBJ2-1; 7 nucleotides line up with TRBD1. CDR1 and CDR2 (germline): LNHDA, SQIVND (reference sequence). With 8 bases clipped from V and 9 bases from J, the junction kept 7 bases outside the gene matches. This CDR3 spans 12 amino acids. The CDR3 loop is CASGQVWGEQFF. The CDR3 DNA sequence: TGTGCCAGTGGACAGGTATGGGGTGAGCAGTTCTTC.

The CDR3 sequence is CASSQGRQPQHF. CDR3 nucleotide sequence: TGTGCCAGCAGTCAGGGTAGACAGCCCCAGCATTTT. The V call is TRBV6-5, the J call TRBJ1-5, with a possible D match to TRBD1 (5 bases). V was trimmed by 5 bases and J by 7 bases, leaving 9 bases between them. Germline V gene lookup returns CDR1 MNHEY and CDR2 SVGAGI. This CDR3 is 12 amino acids long.

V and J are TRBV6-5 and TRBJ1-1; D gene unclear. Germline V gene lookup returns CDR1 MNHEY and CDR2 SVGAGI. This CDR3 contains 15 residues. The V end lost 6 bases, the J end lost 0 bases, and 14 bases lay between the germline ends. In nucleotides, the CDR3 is TGTGCCAGCAGACGGAGAGGGATCATGAACACTGAAGCTTTCTTT. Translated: CASRRRGIMNTEAFF.

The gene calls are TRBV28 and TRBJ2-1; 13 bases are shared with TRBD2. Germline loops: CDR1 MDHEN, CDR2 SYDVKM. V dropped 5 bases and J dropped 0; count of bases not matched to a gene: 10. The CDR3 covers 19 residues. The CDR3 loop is CASSLRTSGSRPSYNEQFF. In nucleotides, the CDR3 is TGTGCCAGCAGTCTGAGGACTAGCGGGAGCCGACCCTCCTACAATGAGCAGTTCTTC. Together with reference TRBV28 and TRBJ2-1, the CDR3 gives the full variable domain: DVKVTQSSRYLVKRTGEKVFLECVQDMDHENMFWYRQDPGLGLRLIYFSYDVKMKEKGDIPEGYSVSREKKERFSLILESASTNQTSMYLCASSLRTSGSRPSYNEQFFGPGTRLTVL.

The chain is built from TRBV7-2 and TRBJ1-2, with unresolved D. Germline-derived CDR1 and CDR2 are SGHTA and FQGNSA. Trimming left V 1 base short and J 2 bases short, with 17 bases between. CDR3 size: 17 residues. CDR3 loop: CASSLGGGRAGNYGYTF. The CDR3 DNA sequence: TGTGCCAGCAGCTTAGGCGGTGGGAGGGCCGGAAACTATGGCTACACCTTC.

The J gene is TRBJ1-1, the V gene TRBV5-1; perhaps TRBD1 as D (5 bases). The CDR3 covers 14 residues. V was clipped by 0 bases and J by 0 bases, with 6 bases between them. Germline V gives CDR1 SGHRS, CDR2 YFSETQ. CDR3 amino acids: CASSLDRLNTEAFF. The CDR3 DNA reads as TGCGCCAGCAGCTTGGACAGGCTGAACACTGAAGCTTTCTTT.

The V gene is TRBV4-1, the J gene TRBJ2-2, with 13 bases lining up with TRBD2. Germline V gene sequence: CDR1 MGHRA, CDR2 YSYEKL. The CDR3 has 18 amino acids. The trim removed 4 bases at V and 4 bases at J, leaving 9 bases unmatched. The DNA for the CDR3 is TGCGCCAGCAGCCCGGGACTAGCGGGGCGCTGGGGCACCGGGGAGCTGTTTTTT. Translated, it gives CASSPGLAGRWGTGELFF.

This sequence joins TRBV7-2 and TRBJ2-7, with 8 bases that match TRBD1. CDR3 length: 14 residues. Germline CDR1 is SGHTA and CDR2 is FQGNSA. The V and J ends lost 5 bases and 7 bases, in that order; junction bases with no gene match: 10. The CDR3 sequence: CASSPDRVGREQYF. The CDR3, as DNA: TGTGCCAGCAGCCCGGACAGGGTAGGTAGGGAGCAGTACTTC.

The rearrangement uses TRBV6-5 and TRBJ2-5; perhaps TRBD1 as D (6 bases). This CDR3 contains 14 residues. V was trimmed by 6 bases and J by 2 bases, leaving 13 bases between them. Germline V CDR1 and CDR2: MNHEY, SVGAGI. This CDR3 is CASSRQERQETQYF. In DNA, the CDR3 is TGTGCCAGCAGCCGACAGGAACGGCAAGAGACCCAGTACTTC.

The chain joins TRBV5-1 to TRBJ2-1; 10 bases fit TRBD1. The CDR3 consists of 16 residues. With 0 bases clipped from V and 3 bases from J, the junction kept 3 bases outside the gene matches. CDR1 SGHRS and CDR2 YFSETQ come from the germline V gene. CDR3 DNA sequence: TGCGCCAGCAGCTTGGCTGGGACAGGGGTCTACAATGAGCAGTTCTTC. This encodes CASSLAGTGVYNEQFF.

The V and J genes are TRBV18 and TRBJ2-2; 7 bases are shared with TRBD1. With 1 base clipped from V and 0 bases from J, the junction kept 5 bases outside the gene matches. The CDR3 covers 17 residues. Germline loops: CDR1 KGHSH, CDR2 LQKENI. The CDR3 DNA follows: TGTGCCAGCTCACCACGGGGGCAGGGGGCGAACACCGGGGAGCTGTTTTTT. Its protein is CASSPRGQGANTGELFF.

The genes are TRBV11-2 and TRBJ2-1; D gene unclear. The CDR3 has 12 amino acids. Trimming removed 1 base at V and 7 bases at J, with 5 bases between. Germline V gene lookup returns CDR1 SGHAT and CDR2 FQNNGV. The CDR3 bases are TGTGCCAGCAGCTTAGTGGGGAATGAGCAGTTCTTC. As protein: CASSLVGNEQFF.

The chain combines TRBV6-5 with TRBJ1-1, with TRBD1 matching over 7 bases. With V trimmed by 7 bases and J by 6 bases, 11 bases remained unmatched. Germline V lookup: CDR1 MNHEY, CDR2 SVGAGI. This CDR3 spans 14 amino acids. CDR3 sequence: CASNRGGEGAEAFF. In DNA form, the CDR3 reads TGTGCCAGCAACCGAGGGGGCGAGGGAGCTGAAGCTTTCTTT.

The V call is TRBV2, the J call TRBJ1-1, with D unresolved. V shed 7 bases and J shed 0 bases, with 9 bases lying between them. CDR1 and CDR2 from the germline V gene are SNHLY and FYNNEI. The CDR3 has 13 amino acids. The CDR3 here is CASIPPLNTEAFF. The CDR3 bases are TGTGCCAGCATACCCCCCCTGAACACTGAAGCTTTCTTT.

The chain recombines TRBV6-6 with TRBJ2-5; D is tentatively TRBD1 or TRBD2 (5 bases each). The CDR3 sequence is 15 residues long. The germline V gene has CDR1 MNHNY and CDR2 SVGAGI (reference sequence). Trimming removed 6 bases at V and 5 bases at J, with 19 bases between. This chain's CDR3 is CASSNLGTLGETQYF. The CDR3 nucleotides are TGTGCCAGCAGCAACCTTGGGACCCTTGGGGAGACCCAGTACTTC.

Here the CDR3 reads CASSRQQGAGELFF. The CDR3 coding sequence is TGCGCCAGCAGCCGGCAACAGGGGGCCGGGGAGCTGTTTTTT. The rearrangement uses TRBV4-1 and TRBJ2-2, with TRBD1 identical over 8 bases. With V trimmed by 4 bases and J by 6 bases, 4 bases remained unmatched. The CDR3 has 14 amino acids. Germline V lookup: CDR1 MGHRA, CDR2 YSYEKL.

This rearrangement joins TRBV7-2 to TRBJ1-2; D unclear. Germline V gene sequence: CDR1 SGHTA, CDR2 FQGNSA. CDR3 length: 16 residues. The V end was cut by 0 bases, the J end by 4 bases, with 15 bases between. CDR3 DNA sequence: TGTGCCAGCAGCTTAGCCGGGTCGGGCCGGGGCTATGGCTACACCTTC. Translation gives CASSLAGSGRGYGYTF.